The 13 T cell receptor beta chains reported below all come from one sample, sequenced in a study of blood T cell repertoires in COVID-19. Sequenced by immunoSEQ multiplex PCR; TCRdb stores in-frame clones only, minus some. The data hold 70,000 to 100,000 clones, with approximately 78% observed a single time. Specimen: peripheral blood. These receptor sequences come from a woman of 80 years or more with acute or convalescent COVID-19.

This clone was counted between two and nine times. The chain employs TRBV5-6 and TRBJ2-5, with D possibly being TRBD2 (5 bases). The germline V gene has CDR1 SGHDT and CDR2 YYEEEE. V lost 6 bases, J lost 0 bases, and 18 bases lay in between. The CDR3 covers 16 residues. The CDR3 protein is CASTLSRGNYQETQYF. CDR3 coding DNA: TGTGCCAGCACCTTAAGTCGGGGAAACTACCAAGAGACCCAGTACTTC. Full variable domain (missing parts from reference TRBV5-6 and TRBJ2-5): DAGVTQSPTHLIKTRGQQVTLRCSPKSGHDTVSWYQQALGQGPQFIFQYYEEEERQRGNFPDRFSGHQFPNYSSELNVNALLLGDSALYLCASTLSRGNYQETQYFGPGTRLLVL.

J is TRBJ1-2 and V is TRBV3-1 (or the pseudogene TRBV3-2), with D tentatively TRBD1 (6 bases). The CDR3 sequence is 15 residues long. V was shortened by 4 bases and J by 1 base, with 13 bases between the two germline ends. Germline CDR1 reads LGHDT; CDR2 reads YNNKEL (reference sequence). DNA for the CDR3: TGTGCCAGCAGCCTCGGGACAAACCTTAACTATGGCTACACCTTC. Translating gives CASSLGTNLNYGYTF.

This sequence joins TRBV3-1 (or the pseudogene TRBV3-2) and TRBJ2-1; D possibly corresponds to TRBD2 (7 bases). V shed 4 bases and J shed 6 bases, with 16 bases lying between them. The CDR3 consists of 15 residues. Per germline, CDR1 LGHDT and CDR2 YNNKEL (reference sequence). The CDR3 sequence: CASSRGLGRGNEQFF. CDR3 coding DNA: TGTGCCAGCAGCCGAGGACTAGGCAGGGGCAATGAGCAGTTCTTC.

V usage is TRBV2 and J usage is TRBJ2-6; TRBD1 agrees at 12 bases. The V segment lost 5 bases and the J segment 4 bases; nucleotides outside the gene matches: 6. Germline V CDR1 and CDR2: SNHLY, FYNNEI. The CDR3 is made up of 17 amino acids. The DNA for the CDR3 is TGTGCCAGCAGTACGGGGACAGGGGGCGTGGGGGCCAACGTCCTGACTTTC. This gives the protein CASSTGTGGVGANVLTF.

The chain uses TRBV15 and TRBJ2-4; the D is unclear. This CDR3 comprises 15 residues. V lost 5 bases to trimming and J lost 0 bases, with 11 bases between them. Germline V gene data show CDR1 as LNHNV and CDR2 as YYDKDF (reference sequence). The CDR3 DNA follows: TGTGCCACCAGCTACATCACCATAGCCAAAAACATTCAGTACTTC. Translation gives CATSYITIAKNIQYF. Supplemented by reference TRBV15 and TRBJ2-4, the full variable domain reads DAMVIQNPRYQVTQFGKPVTLSCSQTLNHNVMYWYQQKSSQAPKLLFHYYDKDFNNEADTPDNFQSRRPNTSFCFLDIRSPGLGDTAMYLCATSYITIAKNIQYFGAGTRLSVL.

This chain links TRBV6-5 with TRBJ1-2; 9 bases map to TRBD1. Germline assignment: CDR1 MNHEY and CDR2 SVGAGI. This CDR3 has 16 residues. V dropped 0 bases and J dropped 2; count of bases not matched to a gene: 4. The CDR3 nucleotides are TGTGCCAGCAGTTACTCATGGGACAGGGAAAACTATGGCTACACCTTC. This codes for CASSYSWDRENYGYTF.

The chain recombines TRBV10-3 with TRBJ1-5; 10 nucleotides agree with TRBD1. V lost 1 base and J lost 5; bases outside the gene matches: 2. The length of the CDR3 is 15 residues. Germline V gene lookup returns CDR1 ENHRY and CDR2 SYGVKD. CDR3 in amino acids: CAISEWTGGHQPQHF. For the CDR3, the DNA is TGTGCCATCAGTGAGTGGACAGGGGGGCATCAGCCCCAGCATTTT.

As concerns this clone: One end of the junction varies from germline; a read error may be responsible. The chain has TRBV12-3 or TRBV12-4 and TRBJ2-7; D may be TRBD1 (6 bases). The CDR3 is 11 amino acids. CDR3 residues: CASSLTGLRFF. CDR3 DNA: TGTGCCAGCAGTCTTACAGGGCTCCGCTTCTTC.

The chain carries TRBV7-2 and TRBJ1-4, with D tentatively TRBD1 (5 bases). Deletions cut 5 bases from V and 3 bases from J, with 16 bases between. This CDR3 comprises 16 residues. Germline CDR1 SGHTA, CDR2 FQGNSA. CDR3 residues: CASSKQDIRANEKLFF. In DNA, the CDR3 is TGTGCCAGCAGCAAGCAGGACATTCGGGCTAATGAAAAACTGTTTTTT.

The chain links TRBV30 to TRBJ2-1, with 7 nucleotides matching TRBD1. The CDR3 is 14 residues long. V shed 0 bases, J shed 5 bases, and the junction held 4 bases outside the gene matches. The germline V gene has CDR1 GTSNPN and CDR2 SVGIG (reference sequence). The CDR3 region has the DNA TGTGCCTGGAGTGTAAAGGGGGCTGACAATGAGCAGTTCTTC. Protein sequence: CAWSVKGADNEQFF.

The chain employs TRBV28 and TRBJ2-1, with 9 bases lining up with TRBD1. The CDR3 consists of 15 residues. V lost 7 bases and J lost 1; bases outside the gene matches: 5. Germline CDR1 MDHEN, CDR2 SYDVKM. The CDR3 is CASKGGTGSYNEQFF. The CDR3 coding sequence is TGTGCCAGCAAAGGCGGGACAGGGTCCTACAATGAGCAGTTCTTC.

V gene TRBV5-4 combines with J gene TRBJ2-2; 8 bases map to TRBD1. The CDR3 has 15 residues. Germline V gives CDR1 SGHNT, CDR2 YYREEE (reference sequence). The V and J ends lost 2 bases and 6 bases, in that order; junction bases with no gene match: 6. The CDR3, as DNA: TGTGCCAGCAGCTTCGGCAGGGGGCAGGCCGGGGAGCTGTTTTTT. The encoded protein is CASSFGRGQAGELFF.

The chain is built from TRBV5-4 and TRBJ2-5; D gene unclear. V was shortened by 4 bases and J by 1 base, with 14 bases between the two germline ends. Germline V gene lookup returns CDR1 SGHNT and CDR2 YYREEE (reference sequence). This CDR3 has 15 residues. The CDR3 DNA reads as TGTGCCAGCAGCGTGGACCTACTGGTCCAAGAGACCCAGTACTTC. This translates into CASSVDLLVQETQYF.